What follows is one T cell receptor beta chain and its context. This sample stems from a study of blood T cell repertoires in COVID-19. CDR1 is SGHVS, CDR2 FNYEAQ, per germline. The CDR3 is made up of 15 amino acids. Trimming stripped 4 bases from V and 5 bases from J, with 17 bases between. Clones were sequenced by immunoSEQ multiplex PCR, and TCRdb holds only the in-frame ones, with some missing. Among roughly 250,000 clones listed, approximately 80% were seen once. Sequenced sample: peripheral blood. The J gene is TRBJ2-5, the V gene TRBV7-6, with D possibly TRBD1 on 6 matching bases. This TCR was recovered from a woman aged 80 or over with acute or convalescent COVID-19. The CDR3 reads CASSSLLDSAETQYF. The DNA of the CDR3 is TGTGCCAGCAGCTCCCTGTTGGACAGTGCCGAGACCCAGTACTTC.